This TCR beta chain emerged from a study of technical replicates of blood from a handful of donors. Measured with immunoSEQ multiplex PCR; TCRdb has only the in-frame clones, and not every one. The sample shows tens of thousands of clones, roughly 94% of them seen only once. This clone was detected a few times. The CDR3 has 13 residues. Trimming took off 1 base at V and 3 bases at J, with 6 bases between the two ends. Per the germline V gene, CDR1 is SGHVS and CDR2 is FQNEAQ. The TCR comes from a human donor in good health. Sequenced: T cells isolated from PBMCs. This sequence joins TRBV7-8 and TRBJ1-2, with unresolved D. The CDR3 DNA reads as TGTGCCAGCAGCTTAGGAGGGCACTATGGCTACACCTTC. This encodes CASSLGGHYGYTF.